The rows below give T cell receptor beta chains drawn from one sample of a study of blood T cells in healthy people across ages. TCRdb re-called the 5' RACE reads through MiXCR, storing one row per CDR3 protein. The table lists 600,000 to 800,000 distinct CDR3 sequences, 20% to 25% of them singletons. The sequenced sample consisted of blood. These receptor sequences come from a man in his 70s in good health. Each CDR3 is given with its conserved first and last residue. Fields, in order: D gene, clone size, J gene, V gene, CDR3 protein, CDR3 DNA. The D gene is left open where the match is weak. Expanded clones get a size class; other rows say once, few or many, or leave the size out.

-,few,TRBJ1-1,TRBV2,CASSSMNTEAFF,TGTGCCAGCAGCTCAATGAACACTGAAGCTTTCTTT
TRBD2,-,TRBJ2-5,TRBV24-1,CATSDSPGGPVEETQYF,TGTGCCACCAGTGATTCCCCGGGGGGACCCGTCGAAGAGACCCAGTACTTC
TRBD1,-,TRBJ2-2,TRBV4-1,CASSQERGQGHTGELFF,TGCGCCAGCAGCCAAGAGAGGGGACAGGGGCACACCGGGGAGCTGTTTTTT
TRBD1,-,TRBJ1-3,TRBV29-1,CSVSTPRQGPGNTIYF,TGCAGCGTTTCGACCCCCAGACAGGGGCCAGGAAACACCATATATTTT
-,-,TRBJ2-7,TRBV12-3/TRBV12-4,CASSQQGSSYEQYF,TGTGCCAGCAGTCAACAGGGTAGCTCCTACGAGCAGTACTTC
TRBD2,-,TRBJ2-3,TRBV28,CASSSASGRDTQYF,TGTGCCAGCAGTTCGGCTAGCGGGAGAGATACGCAGTATTTT
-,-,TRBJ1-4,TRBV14,CASSQDAGFVPNEKLFF,TGTGCCAGCAGCCAAGATGCAGGGTTCGTACCTAATGAAAAACTGTTTTTT
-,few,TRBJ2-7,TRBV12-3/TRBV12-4,CASSPPGHEGFYEQYF,TGTGCCAGCAGTCCCCCGGGACACGAGGGATTTTACGAGCAGTACTTC
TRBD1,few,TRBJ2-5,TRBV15,CATSRDRTGSETQYF,TGTGCCACCAGCAGAGACCGGACAGGGTCGGAGACCCAGTACTTC
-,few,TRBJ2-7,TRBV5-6,CASSLARLASYEQYF,TGTGCCAGCAGCTTGGCACGGCTAGCGTCCTACGAGCAGTACTTC
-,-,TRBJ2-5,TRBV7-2,CASSAGQYQETQYF,TGTGCCAGCAGCGCCGGACAGTACCAAGAGACCCAGTACTTC
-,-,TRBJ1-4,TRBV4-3,CASNQEDAPREKLFF,TGCGCCAGCAACCAAGAGGATGCTCCCCGAGAAAAACTGTTTTTT
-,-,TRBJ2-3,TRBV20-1,CSARGVGTDTQYF,TGCAGTGCTAGAGGAGTCGGTACAGATACGCAGTATTTT
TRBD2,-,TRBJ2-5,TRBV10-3,CATRLAGGEETQYF,TGTGCCACACGTCTAGCGGGAGGTGAAGAGACCCAGTACTTC
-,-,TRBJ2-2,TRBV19,CASSIVRLGGGELFF,TGTGCCAGTAGTATTGTACGCCTCGGGGGCGGGGAGCTGTTTTTT
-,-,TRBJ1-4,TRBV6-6,CASSYSTGPNEKLFF,TGTGCCAGCAGTTACTCGACAGGCCCAAATGAAAAACTGTTTTTT
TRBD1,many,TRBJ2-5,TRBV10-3,CAISHTGGEETQYF,TGTGCCATCAGTCACACAGGGGGCGAGGAGACCCAGTACTTC
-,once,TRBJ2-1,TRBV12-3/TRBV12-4,CASSFPNGASSNEQFF,TGTGCCAGCAGTTTCCCCAACGGCGCGAGTTCCAATGAGCAGTTCTTC
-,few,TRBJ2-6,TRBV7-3,CASSRARSSGANVPTF,TGTGCCAGCAGCAGGGCCAGGTCCTCTGGGGCCAACGTCCCGACTTTC
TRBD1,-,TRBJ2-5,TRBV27,CASSPDRAVTQYF,TGTGCCAGCAGTCCCGACAGGGCGGTGACCCAGTACTTC
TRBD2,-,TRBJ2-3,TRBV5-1,CASKEGGPSDTQYF,TGCGCCAGCAAGGAGGGAGGGCCATCGGATACGCAGTATTTT
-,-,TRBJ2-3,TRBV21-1,CASSKWPTMTQYF,TGTGCCAGCAGCAAATGGCCGACTATGACGCAGTATTTT
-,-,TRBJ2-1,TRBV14,CASSQESSLNEQFF,TGTGCCAGCAGCCAAGAGTCCAGCTTGAATGAGCAGTTCTTC